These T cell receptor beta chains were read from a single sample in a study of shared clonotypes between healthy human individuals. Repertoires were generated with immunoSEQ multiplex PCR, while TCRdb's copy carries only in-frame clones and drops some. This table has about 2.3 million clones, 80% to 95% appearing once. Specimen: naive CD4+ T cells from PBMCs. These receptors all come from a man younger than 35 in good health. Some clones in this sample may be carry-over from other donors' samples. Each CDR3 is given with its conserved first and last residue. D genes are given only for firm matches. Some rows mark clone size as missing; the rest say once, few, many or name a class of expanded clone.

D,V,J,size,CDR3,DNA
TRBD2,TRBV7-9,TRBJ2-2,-,CASSLVTSGRFTGELFF,TGTGCCAGCAGCTTAGTGACTAGCGGGAGATTCACCGGGGAGCTGTTTTTT
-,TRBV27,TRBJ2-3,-,CASSASARFTDTQYF,TGTGCCAGCAGTGCTAGCGCGAGATTCACAGATACGCAGTATTTT
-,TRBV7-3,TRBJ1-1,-,CASSWDMGTEAFF,TGTGCCAGCAGCTGGGATATGGGCACTGAAGCTTTCTTT
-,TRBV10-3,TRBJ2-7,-,CAISDENTSYEQYF,TGTGCCATCAGTGACGAGAACACCTCCTACGAGCAGTACTTC
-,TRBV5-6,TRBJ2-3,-,CASSFLANPWGEKADTQYF,TGTGCCAGCAGCTTCCTAGCGAACCCGTGGGGGGAAAAGGCAGATACGCAGTATTTT
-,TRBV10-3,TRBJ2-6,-,CAISESGRFSGANVLTF,TGTGCCATCAGTGAGTCTGGTCGATTCTCTGGGGCCAACGTCCTGACTTTC
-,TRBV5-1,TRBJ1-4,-,CASGKNTLATNEKLFF,TGCGCCAGCGGGAAAAACACACTGGCAACTAATGAAAAACTGTTTTTT
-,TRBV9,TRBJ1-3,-,CASSVDPYGVRTGNTIYF,TGTGCCAGCAGCGTAGACCCCTACGGTGTCCGGACAGGAAACACCATATATTTT
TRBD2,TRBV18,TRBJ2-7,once,CASSPSVLRGYEQYF,TGTGCCAGCTCACCCTCGGTGTTGCGGGGGTACGAGCAGTACTTC
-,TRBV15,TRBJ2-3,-,CATTNSDTQYF,TGTGCCACCACCAACAGCGATACGCAGTATTTT
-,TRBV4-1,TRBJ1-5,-,CASSQERGTQPQHF,TGCGCCAGCAGCCAAGAGAGGGGGACTCAGCCCCAGCATTTT
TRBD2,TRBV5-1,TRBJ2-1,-,CASRDRTSWGYNEQFF,TGCGCCAGCAGAGACCGGACTAGTTGGGGGTACAATGAGCAGTTCTTC
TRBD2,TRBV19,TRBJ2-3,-,CASSITASGHTDTQYF,TGTGCCAGTAGTATTACGGCTAGCGGGCACACAGATACGCAGTATTTT
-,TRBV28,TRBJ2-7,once,CASSPRVNEQYF,TGTGCCAGCAGTCCGCGCGTCAACGAGCAGTACTTC
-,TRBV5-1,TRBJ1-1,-,CASSVAQGPMNTEAFF,TGCGCCAGCAGCGTGGCGCAGGGCCCTATGAACACTGAAGCTTTCTTT
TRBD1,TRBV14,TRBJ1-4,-,CASSRYRGEKLFF,TGTGCCAGCAGCCGCTACAGGGGGGAAAAACTGTTTTTT
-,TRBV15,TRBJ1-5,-,CATSRAGDQPQHF,TGTGCCACCAGCAGAGCAGGAGATCAGCCCCAGCATTTT
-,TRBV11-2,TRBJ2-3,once,CASSLVPGDADTQYF,TGTGCCAGCAGCTTAGTGCCCGGGGACGCAGATACGCAGTATTTT
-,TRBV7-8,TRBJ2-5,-,CASSLGPLLNQETQYF,TGTGCCAGCAGCTTAGGTCCGCTATTGAACCAAGAGACCCAGTACTTC
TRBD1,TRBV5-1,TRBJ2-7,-,CASSSGTALEQYF,TGCGCCAGCAGCTCCGGGACAGCGCTCGAGCAGTACTTC
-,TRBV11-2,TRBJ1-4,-,CASSPFTAGRSNEKLFF,TGTGCCAGCAGCCCTTTTACGGCAGGGAGGAGTAATGAAAAACTGTTTTTT
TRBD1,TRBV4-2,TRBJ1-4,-,CASSPADRESARAYDWKLFF,TGTGCCAGCAGCCCAGCGGACAGGGAAAGCGCTAGGGCGTATGATTGGAAACTGTTTTTT
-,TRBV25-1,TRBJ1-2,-,CASSDREASGYTF,TGTGCCAGCAGTGACAGGGAGGCATCTGGCTACACCTTC
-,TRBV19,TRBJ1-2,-,CASSQSDKVYGYTF,TGTGCCAGTAGTCAGTCGGACAAGGTTTATGGCTACACCTTC
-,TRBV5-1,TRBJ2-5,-,CASSLGVTQETQYF,TGCGCCAGCAGCTTGGGGGTCACTCAAGAGACCCAGTACTTC
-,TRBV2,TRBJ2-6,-,CASSDTRPGANVLTF,TGTGCCAGCAGTGATACACGTCCTGGGGCCAACGTCCTGACTTTC
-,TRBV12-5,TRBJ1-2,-,CASGLGIGYGYTF,TGTGCTAGTGGTTTGGGTATCGGCTATGGCTACACCTTC
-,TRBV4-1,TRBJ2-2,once,CASSQGFSPHGELFF,TGCGCCAGCAGCCAAGGGTTCAGTCCCCACGGGGAGCTGTTTTTT
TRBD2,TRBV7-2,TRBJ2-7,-,CASSLGLGLAPNPYEQYF,TGTGCCAGCAGCTTAGGGCTCGGACTAGCGCCCAATCCCTACGAGCAGTACTTC
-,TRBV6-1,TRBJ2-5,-,CASSRERQETQYF,TGTGCCAGCAGCCGAGAAAGACAAGAGACCCAGTACTTC
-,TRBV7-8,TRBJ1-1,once,CASSLAQGRGAGTEAFF,TGTGCCAGCAGCTTAGCGCAGGGGCGGGGGGCAGGAACTGAAGCTTTCTTT
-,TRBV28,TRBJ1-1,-,CASSLFPIRLNTEAFF,TGTGCCAGCAGTTTATTTCCCATTCGACTGAACACTGAAGCTTTCTTT
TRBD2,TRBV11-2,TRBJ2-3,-,CASGPGGDTQYF,TGTGCCAGCGGGCCGGGGGGAGATACGCAGTATTTT
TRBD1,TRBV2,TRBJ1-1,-,CASRPGTGGEAFF,TGTGCCAGCAGGCCCGGGACAGGGGGCGAAGCTTTCTTT
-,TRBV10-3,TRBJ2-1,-,CAISEIGRADGEQFF,TGTGCCATCAGTGAAATAGGCAGGGCCGACGGTGAGCAGTTCTTC
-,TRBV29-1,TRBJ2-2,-,CSVGFPPHTLTGELFF,TGCAGCGTTGGCTTCCCTCCGCATACCTTAACCGGGGAGCTGTTTTTT
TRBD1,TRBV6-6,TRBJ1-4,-,CASSPDRGANEKLFF,TGTGCCAGCAGTCCAGACAGGGGAGCTAATGAAAAACTGTTTTTT
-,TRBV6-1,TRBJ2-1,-,CASSELRASSRDEQFF,TGTGCCAGCAGTGAATTAAGGGCTAGCTCTAGGGATGAGCAGTTCTTC
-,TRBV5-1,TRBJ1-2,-,CASGFSGVNYGYTF,TGCGCCAGCGGATTCTCGGGGGTAAACTATGGCTACACCTTC
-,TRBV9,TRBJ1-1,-,CASTNPPMNTEAFF,TGTGCCAGCACCAACCCCCCCATGAACACTGAAGCTTTCTTT
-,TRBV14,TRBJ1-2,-,CASSQGVRPYGYTF,TGTGCCAGCAGCCAAGGGGTACGTCCCTATGGCTACACCTTC
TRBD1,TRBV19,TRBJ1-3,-,CASNDAGQGSGNTIYF,TGTGCCAGTAATGACGCCGGACAGGGCTCTGGAAACACCATATATTTT
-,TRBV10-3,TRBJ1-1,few,CAISARPDTEAFF,TGTGCCATCAGTGCTCGACCGGACACTGAAGCTTTCTTT
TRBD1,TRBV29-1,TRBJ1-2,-,CSVGTGTANYGYTF,TGCAGCGTTGGAACCGGGACAGCCAACTATGGCTACACCTTC
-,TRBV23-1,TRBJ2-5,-,CASSQSPRYGQQETQYF,TGCGCCAGCAGTCAGTCGCCCCGGTACGGGCAACAAGAGACCCAGTACTTC
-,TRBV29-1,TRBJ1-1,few,CSVYGDTEAFF,TGCAGCGTTTACGGGGACACTGAAGCTTTCTTT
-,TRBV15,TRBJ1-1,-,CATSRSLKRLIITRFNTEAFF,TGTGCCACCAGCCGATCCTTAAAGAGATTGATTATCACCAGGTTCAACACTGAAGCTTTCTTT
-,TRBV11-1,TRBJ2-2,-,CASSLVGVRELFF,TGTGCCAGCAGCTTAGTCGGGGTCCGGGAGCTGTTTTTT
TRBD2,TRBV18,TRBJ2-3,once,CASSPLLGGAETDTQYF,TGTGCCAGCTCACCCCTCCTCGGGGGGGCTGAGACAGATACGCAGTATTTT
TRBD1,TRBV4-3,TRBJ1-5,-,CASSQSQGAAYQPQHF,TGCGCCAGCAGCCAGTCACAGGGGGCCGCCTATCAGCCCCAGCATTTT
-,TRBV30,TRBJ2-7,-,CAWSIDYEQYF,TGTGCCTGGAGTATCGACTACGAGCAGTACTTC
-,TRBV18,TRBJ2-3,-,CASSPLDPFEVTDTQYF,TGTGCCAGCTCACCACTCGATCCGTTCGAGGTCACAGATACGCAGTATTTT
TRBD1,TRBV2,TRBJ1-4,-,CASSDRTGGQEKLFF,TGTGCCAGCAGTGACCGGACAGGGGGCCAGGAAAAACTGTTTTTT
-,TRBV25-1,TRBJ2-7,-,CASAAAQTYEQYF,TGTGCCAGTGCGGCGGCTCAGACCTACGAGCAGTACTTC
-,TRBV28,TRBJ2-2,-,CAAGGTAEVPGELFF,TGTGCCGCTGGAGGTACTGCGGAAGTCCCCGGGGAGCTGTTTTTT
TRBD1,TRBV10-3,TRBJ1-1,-,CAIRTTGQPMNTEAFF,TGTGCCATCAGAACCACGGGACAGCCTATGAACACTGAAGCTTTCTTT
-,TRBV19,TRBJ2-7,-,CASSTGQNPYEQYF,TGTGCCAGTAGTACCGGACAGAATCCCTACGAGCAGTACTTC
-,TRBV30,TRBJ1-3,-,CAGRDMVYGNTIYF,TGTGCCGGGAGGGACATGGTGTACGGAAACACCATATATTTT
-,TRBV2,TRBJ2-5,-,CASSEVQETQYF,TGTGCCAGCAGTGAAGTTCAAGAGACCCAGTACTTC
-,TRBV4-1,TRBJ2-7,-,CASSQYGRTTEQYF,TGCGCCAGCAGCCAATATGGCCGTACGACCGAGCAGTACTTC